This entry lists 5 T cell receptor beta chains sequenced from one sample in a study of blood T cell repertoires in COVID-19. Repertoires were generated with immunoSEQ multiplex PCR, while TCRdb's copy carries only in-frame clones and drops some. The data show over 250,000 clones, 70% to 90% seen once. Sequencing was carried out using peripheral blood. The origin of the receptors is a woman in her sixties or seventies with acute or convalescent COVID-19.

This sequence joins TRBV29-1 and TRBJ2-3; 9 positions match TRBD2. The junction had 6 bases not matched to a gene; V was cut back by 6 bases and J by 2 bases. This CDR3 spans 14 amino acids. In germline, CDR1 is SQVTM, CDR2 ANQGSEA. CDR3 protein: CSVTSGFNTDTQYF. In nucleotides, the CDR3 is TGCAGCGTCACTAGCGGGTTTAACACAGATACGCAGTATTTT.

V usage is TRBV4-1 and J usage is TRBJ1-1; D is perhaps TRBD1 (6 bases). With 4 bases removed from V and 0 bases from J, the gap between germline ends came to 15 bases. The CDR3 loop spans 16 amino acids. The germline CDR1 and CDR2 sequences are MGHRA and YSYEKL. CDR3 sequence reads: CASSLLFGGMNTEAFF. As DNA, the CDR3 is TGCGCCAGCAGCCTCCTATTTGGGGGCATGAACACTGAAGCTTTCTTT.

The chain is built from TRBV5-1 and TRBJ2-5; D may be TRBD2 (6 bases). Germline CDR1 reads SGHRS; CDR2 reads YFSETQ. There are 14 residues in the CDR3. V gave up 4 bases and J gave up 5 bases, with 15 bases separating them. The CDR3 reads CASSAAAGGETQYF. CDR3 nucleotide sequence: TGCGCCAGCAGCGCGGCAGCGGGCGGGGAGACCCAGTACTTC.

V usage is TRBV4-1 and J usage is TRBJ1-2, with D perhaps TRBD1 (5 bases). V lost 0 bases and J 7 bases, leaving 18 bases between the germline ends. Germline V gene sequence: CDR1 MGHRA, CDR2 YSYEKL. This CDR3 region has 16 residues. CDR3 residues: CASSQDLSGAGGGYTF. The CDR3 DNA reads TGCGCCAGCAGCCAAGATCTGAGTGGGGCAGGCGGTGGCTACACCTTC.

CDR3 in DNA: TGTGCCAGCAGTCCTCGTCCGGGGGCTTTCTTT. Amino acid sequence: CASSPRPGAFF. The chain employs TRBV12-3 or TRBV12-4 and TRBJ1-1, with unresolved D. The CDR3 contains 11 residues. V was clipped by 5 bases and J by 11 bases, with 12 bases between them.